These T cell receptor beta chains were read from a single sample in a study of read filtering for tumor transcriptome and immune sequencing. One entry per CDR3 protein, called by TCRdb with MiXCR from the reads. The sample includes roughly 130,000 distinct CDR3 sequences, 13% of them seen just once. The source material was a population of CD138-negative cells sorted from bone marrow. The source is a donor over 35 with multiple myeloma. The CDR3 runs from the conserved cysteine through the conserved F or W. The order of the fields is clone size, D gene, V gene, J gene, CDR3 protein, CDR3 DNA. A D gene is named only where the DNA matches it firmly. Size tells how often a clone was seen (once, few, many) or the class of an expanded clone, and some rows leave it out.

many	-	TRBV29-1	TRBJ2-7	CSVEVVRQGYEQYF	TGCAGCGTTGAAGTCGTCCGGCAGGGCTACGAGCAGTACTTC
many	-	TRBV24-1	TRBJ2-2	CATSDATGRGPTTGELFF	TGTGCCACCAGTGATGCCACAGGGAGGGGACCTACCACCGGGGAGCTGTTTTTT
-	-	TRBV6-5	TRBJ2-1	CASSRQPGEQFF	TGTGCCAGCAGTCGTCAGCCGGGTGAGCAGTTCTTC
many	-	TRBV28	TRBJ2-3	CASSLLTVSTDTQYF	TGTGCCAGCAGTTTATTGACGGTTAGCACAGATACGCAGTATTTT
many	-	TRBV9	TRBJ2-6	CASGESPPGANVLTF	TGTGCCAGCGGGGAGAGCCCCCCTGGGGCCAACGTCCTGACTTTC
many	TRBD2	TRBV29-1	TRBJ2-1	CSARLAGRSYNEQFF	TGCAGCGCCCGACTAGCGGGGCGCTCCTACAATGAGCAGTTCTTC
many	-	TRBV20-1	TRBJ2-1	CSARDHRTGTLNEQFF	TGCAGTGCTAGAGATCATAGGACCGGTACGCTCAATGAGCAGTTCTTC
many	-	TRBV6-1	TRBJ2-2	CASSEGAWNTGELFF	TGTGCCAGCAGTGAAGGGGCCTGGAACACCGGGGAGCTGTTTTTT
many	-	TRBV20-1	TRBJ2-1	CSARDLGVGSYNEQFF	TGCAGTGCTAGAGATCTTGGGGTTGGATCCTACAATGAGCAGTTCTTC
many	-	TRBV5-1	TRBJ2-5	CASSLGTEETQYF	TGCGCCAGCAGCTTGGGGACGGAAGAGACCCAGTACTTC
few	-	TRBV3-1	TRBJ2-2	CASSQAGGNTGELFF	TGTGCCAGCAGCCAAGCGGGGGGCAACACCGGGGAGCTGTTTTTT
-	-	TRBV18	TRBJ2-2	CASSPRPTAENTGELFF	TGTGCCAGCTCACCACGCCCCACAGCAGAGAACACCGGGGAGCTGTTTTTT
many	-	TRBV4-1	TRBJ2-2	CASSQEVGTNTGELFF	TGCGCCAGCAGCCAAGAAGTAGGGACGAACACCGGGGAGCTGTTTTTT
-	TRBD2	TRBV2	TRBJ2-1	CASSTPTWEGDSYNERFF	TGTGCCAGCAGTACCCCCACTTGGGAGGGCGACTCCTACAATGAGCGGTTCTTC
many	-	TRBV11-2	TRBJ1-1	CASSLQYQTEAFF	TGTGCCAGCAGCTTACAGTATCAAACTGAAGCTTTCTTT
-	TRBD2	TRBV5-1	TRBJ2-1	CASSPGRDIAGNEQFF	TGCGCCAGCAGCCCTGGAAGGGACATAGCGGGGAATGAGCAGTTCTTC
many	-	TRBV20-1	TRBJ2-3	CSASPTRVDTQYF	TGCAGTGCTAGTCCTACGAGGGTGGATACGCAGTATTTT
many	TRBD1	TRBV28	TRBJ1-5	CASSPGTGRGQPQHF	TGTGCCAGCAGCCCCGGGACAGGACGGGGACAGCCCCAGCATTTT
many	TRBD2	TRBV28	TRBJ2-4	CASRGTSGDQLAKNIQYF	TGTGCCAGCAGAGGGACTAGCGGGGACCAACTAGCCAAAAACATTCAGTACTTC
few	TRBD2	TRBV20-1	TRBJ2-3	CSAERDGTDTQYF	TGCAGTGCTGAGCGGGACGGCACAGATACGCAGTATTTT
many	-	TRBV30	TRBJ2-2	CAWSVQQANTGELFF	TGTGCCTGGAGTGTACAACAGGCGAACACCGGGGAGCTGTTTTTT
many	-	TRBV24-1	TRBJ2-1	CAFGGDSFYNEQFF	TGTGCCTTCGGGGGCGACAGCTTCTACAATGAGCAGTTCTTC
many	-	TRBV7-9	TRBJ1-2	CASSLLMRGRGYTF	TGTGCCAGCAGCTTATTGATGCGGGGGCGCGGCTACACCTTC
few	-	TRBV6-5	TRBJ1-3	CASSNRDTIYF	TGTGCCAGCAGTAACAGGGACACCATATATTTT
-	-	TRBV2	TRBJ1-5	CASRDGPNQPQHF	TGTGCCAGCAGGGACGGACCCAATCAGCCCCAGCATTTT
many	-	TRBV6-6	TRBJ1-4	CASQGTTTNEKLFF	TGTGCCAGTCAAGGGACAACAACTAATGAAAAACTGTTTTTT
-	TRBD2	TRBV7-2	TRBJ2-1	CASSSLTSGSDKQFF	TGTGCCAGCAGCTCCCTGACTAGCGGGAGTGATAAGCAGTTCTTC
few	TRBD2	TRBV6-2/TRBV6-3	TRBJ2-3	CASRRLAGSTDTQYF	TGTGCCAGCAGACGACTAGCGGGATCCACAGATACGCAGTATTTT
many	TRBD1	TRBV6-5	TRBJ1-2	CASSKRQGGRYGYTF	TGTGCCAGCAGTAAACGACAGGGGGGTCGCTATGGCTACACCTTC
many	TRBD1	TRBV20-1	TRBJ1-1	CSARDPQGAMNTEAFF	TGCAGTGCTAGAGACCCCCAGGGGGCTATGAACACTGAAGCTTTCTTT
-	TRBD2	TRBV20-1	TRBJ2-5	CSAKGTSGSLETQYF	TGCAGTGCTAAAGGGACTAGCGGGAGTCTCGAGACCCAGTACTTC
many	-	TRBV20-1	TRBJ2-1	CSARPRESGNEQFF	TGCAGTGCTAGACCCCGTGAGTCCGGGAATGAGCAGTTCTTC
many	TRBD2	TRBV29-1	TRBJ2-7	CSVASGSSYEQYF	TGCAGCGTTGCTAGCGGGAGCTCCTACGAGCAGTACTTC
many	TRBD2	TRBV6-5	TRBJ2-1	CASSRAGASNEQFF	TGTGCCAGCAGCAGAGCGGGAGCAAGCAATGAGCAGTTCTTC
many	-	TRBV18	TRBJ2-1	CASSQATNEQFF	TGTGCCAGCTCACAGGCAACAAATGAGCAGTTCTTC
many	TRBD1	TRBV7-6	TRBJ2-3	CASGQGFTDTQYF	TGTGCCAGCGGACAGGGGTTCACAGATACGCAGTATTTT
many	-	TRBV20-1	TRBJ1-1	CSARIAANTEAFF	TGCAGTGCTAGGATAGCAGCGAACACTGAAGCTTTCTTT
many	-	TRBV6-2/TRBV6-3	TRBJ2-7	CASRADSYEQYF	TGTGCCAGCAGAGCCGACAGCTACGAGCAGTACTTC
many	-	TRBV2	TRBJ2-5	CASSERAGQETQYF	TGTGCCAGCAGTGAACGGGCAGGCCAAGAGACCCAGTACTTC
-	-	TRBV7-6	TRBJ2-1	CASNFSPGAISYNEQFF	TGTGCCAGCAACTTCTCTCCGGGAGCAATCTCCTACAATGAACAGTTCTTC
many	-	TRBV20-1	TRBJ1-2	CSASGTATSRYGYTF	TGCAGTGCTAGCGGTACCGCTACCTCTCGTTATGGCTACACCTTC
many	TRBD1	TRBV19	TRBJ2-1	CASRRDREPYNEQFF	TGTGCCAGTAGAAGGGACAGAGAGCCCTACAATGAGCAGTTCTTC
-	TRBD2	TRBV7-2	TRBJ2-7	CASSLAGTSGRYEQYF	TGTGCCAGCAGCTTAGCTGGGACTAGCGGGAGGTACGAGCAGTACTTC
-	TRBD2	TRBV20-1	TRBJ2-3	CSALRLASDTQYF	TGCAGTGCTTTACGACTAGCGTCAGATACGCAGTATTTT
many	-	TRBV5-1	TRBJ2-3	CASSMDYSDTQYF	TGCGCCAGCAGCATGGACTATTCAGATACGCAGTATTTT
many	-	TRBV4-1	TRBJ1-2	CASSQDPANYGYTF	TGCGCCAGCAGCCAAGATCCGGCTAACTATGGCTACACCTTC
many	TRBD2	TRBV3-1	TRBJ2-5	CASSQPGLAVEETQYF	TGTGCCAGCAGCCAACCGGGACTAGCCGTGGAAGAGACCCAGTACTTC
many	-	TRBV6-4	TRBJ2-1	CASSDSDNNEQFF	TGTGCCAGCAGTGACTCGGACAACAATGAGCAGTTCTTC
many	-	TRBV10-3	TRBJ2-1	CAISQGVEQFF	TGTGCCATCAGTCAGGGTGTTGAGCAGTTCTTC
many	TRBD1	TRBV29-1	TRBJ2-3	CSADRGPSADTQYF	TGCAGCGCGGACAGGGGGCCGAGTGCAGATACGCAGTATTTT
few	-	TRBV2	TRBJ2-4	CASVTSSTNNIQYF	TGTGCCAGCGTTACAAGTTCAACCAACAACATTCAGTACTTC